This is a list of T cell receptor beta chains from one sample in a study of CD8 T cells in ankylosing spondylitis. MiXCR, run by TCRdb on the 5' RACE reads, gives a single entry per CDR3 protein. The data show 250,000 to 350,000 distinct CDR3 sequences, about a fifth seen once. The sample was blood, either unsorted or a sorted T cell fraction (not recorded which). These receptors were obtained from a female donor with ankylosing spondylitis or in good health (not recorded which). Each CDR3 is given with its conserved first and last residue. The order of the fields is D gene, clone size, V gene, J gene, CDR3 DNA, CDR3 protein. The D gene is left open where the match is weak. Size tells how often a clone was seen (once, few, many) or the class of an expanded clone, and some rows leave it out.

D gene: TRBD1; clone size: NA; V gene: TRBV20-1; J gene: TRBJ2-5; CDR3 DNA: TGCAGTGCGGCCGGGACAGAAGAGACCCAGTACTTC; CDR3 protein: CSAAGTEETQYF
D gene: NA; clone size: NA; V gene: TRBV20-1; J gene: TRBJ1-1; CDR3 DNA: TGCAGTGCTAGTTGGGACCGCAGGGGTGAAGCTTTCTTT; CDR3 protein: CSASWDRRGEAFF
D gene: NA; clone size: NA; V gene: TRBV20-1; J gene: TRBJ2-1; CDR3 DNA: TGCAGTGCTAGGAGGTTGCAGTGGAACGGGGAGCAGTTCTTC; CDR3 protein: CSARRLQWNGEQFF
D gene: TRBD2; clone size: few; V gene: TRBV6-2/TRBV6-3; J gene: TRBJ2-7; CDR3 DNA: TGTGCCAGCACCCTCCAGCGGGGCACCTACGAGCAGTACTTC; CDR3 protein: CASTLQRGTYEQYF
D gene: NA; clone size: NA; V gene: TRBV7-2; J gene: TRBJ2-7; CDR3 DNA: TGTGCCAGCAGCTTAGATGTCAGGGTCGAGCAGTACTTC; CDR3 protein: CASSLDVRVEQYF
D gene: NA; clone size: few; V gene: TRBV20-1; J gene: TRBJ2-1; CDR3 DNA: TGCAGTGCTAGCCGGTACAATGAGCAGTTCTTC; CDR3 protein: CSASRYNEQFF
D gene: TRBD1; clone size: NA; V gene: TRBV5-5; J gene: TRBJ1-2; CDR3 DNA: TGTGCCAGCAGCTTGGGACAGGGGGCATCGGGCTATGGCTACACCTTC; CDR3 protein: CASSLGQGASGYGYTF
D gene: TRBD1; clone size: NA; V gene: TRBV30; J gene: TRBJ1-6; CDR3 DNA: TGTGCCTGGAGGCAAAGACAGGGGAATTCACCCCTCCACTTT; CDR3 protein: CAWRQRQGNSPLHF
D gene: NA; clone size: few; V gene: TRBV11-2; J gene: TRBJ1-1; CDR3 DNA: TGTGCCAGCAGCTCAATGGGACCCGGTGGAGCTTTCTTT; CDR3 protein: CASSSMGPGGAFF
D gene: NA; clone size: many; V gene: TRBV10-3; J gene: TRBJ2-7; CDR3 DNA: TGTGCCATCAGTGTTCCCCCCTTCGGTTACGAGCAGTACTTC; CDR3 protein: CAISVPPFGYEQYF
D gene: NA; clone size: NA; V gene: TRBV15; J gene: TRBJ2-5; CDR3 DNA: TGTGCCACCAGCAGAGATCCTCCGGGCAGGGTGAGAAGAGAGACCCAGTACTTC; CDR3 protein: CATSRDPPGRVRRETQYF
D gene: TRBD1; clone size: NA; V gene: TRBV28; J gene: TRBJ2-1; CDR3 DNA: TGTGCCAGCCGACCACAGGGGCGGAATGAGCAGTTCTTC; CDR3 protein: CASRPQGRNEQFF
D gene: TRBD1; clone size: NA; V gene: TRBV2; J gene: TRBJ2-5; CDR3 DNA: TGTGCCAGCAGTCAACGGACAGGGGGAGGCGAGACCCAGTACTTC; CDR3 protein: CASSQRTGGGETQYF
D gene: TRBD1; clone size: many; V gene: TRBV12-3/TRBV12-4; J gene: TRBJ1-5; CDR3 DNA: TGTGCCAGCCGACAGGGGAGCAATCAGCCCCAGCATTTT; CDR3 protein: CASRQGSNQPQHF
D gene: NA; clone size: few; V gene: TRBV11-1; J gene: TRBJ2-1; CDR3 DNA: TGTGCCAGCAGCAGAACCGGGACAATCCTCTACAATGAGCAGTTCTTC; CDR3 protein: CASSRTGTILYNEQFF
D gene: NA; clone size: many; V gene: TRBV7-2; J gene: TRBJ2-6; CDR3 DNA: TGTGCCAGCAGCTCCTACAGGGTTGGGGCCAACGTCCTGACTTTC; CDR3 protein: CASSSYRVGANVLTF
D gene: NA; clone size: NA; V gene: TRBV9; J gene: TRBJ2-2; CDR3 DNA: TGTGCCAGCAGCGTAGGGCACGGGGGTCAGACCGGGGAGCTGTTTTTT; CDR3 protein: CASSVGHGGQTGELFF
D gene: TRBD1; clone size: few; V gene: TRBV6-1; J gene: TRBJ1-1; CDR3 DNA: TGTGCCTCCCGCCAGGGACAGATGAACACTGAAGCTTTCTTT; CDR3 protein: CASRQGQMNTEAFF
D gene: TRBD2; clone size: NA; V gene: TRBV10-1; J gene: TRBJ2-3; CDR3 DNA: TGCGCCAGCAGTGCTAGCGGGAGTACGACGCAGTATTTT; CDR3 protein: CASSASGSTTQYF
D gene: NA; clone size: NA; V gene: TRBV7-9; J gene: TRBJ2-3; CDR3 DNA: TGTGCCAGCAGCCAACTCCCTTCTGATACGCAGTATTTT; CDR3 protein: CASSQLPSDTQYF
D gene: NA; clone size: many; V gene: TRBV7-6; J gene: TRBJ1-6; CDR3 DNA: TGTGCCAGCAGCTTAGGGGGGGGGAATTCACCCCTCCACTTT; CDR3 protein: CASSLGGGNSPLHF
D gene: NA; clone size: few; V gene: TRBV4-2; J gene: TRBJ2-3; CDR3 DNA: TGTGCCAGCAGCCAAGATAATCCAGATACGCAGTATTTT; CDR3 protein: CASSQDNPDTQYF
D gene: TRBD2; clone size: many; V gene: TRBV20-1; J gene: TRBJ2-7; CDR3 DNA: TGCAGTGCCCGACCAAGCGGGAGCTCCTACGAGCAGTACTTC; CDR3 protein: CSARPSGSSYEQYF
D gene: TRBD1; clone size: NA; V gene: TRBV20-1; J gene: TRBJ2-5; CDR3 DNA: TGCAGTGCTAGGAAGGAGATTCAATGGTATCCGGACAGGTTGGGAGAGACCCAGTACTTC; CDR3 protein: CSARKEIQWYPDRLGETQYF
D gene: NA; clone size: NA; V gene: TRBV9; J gene: TRBJ1-4; CDR3 DNA: TGTGCCAGCAGCGTAGGGACCGTTAATGAAAAACTGTTTTTT; CDR3 protein: CASSVGTVNEKLFF
D gene: TRBD2; clone size: few; V gene: TRBV20-1; J gene: TRBJ2-3; CDR3 DNA: TGCAGTGCTAACCTAGCGGGACTCACAGATACGCAGTATTTT; CDR3 protein: CSANLAGLTDTQYF
D gene: TRBD2; clone size: NA; V gene: TRBV10-3; J gene: TRBJ2-1; CDR3 DNA: TGTGCCATCAGTACCTCCGGGACTAGCGGGCTTATTCGAAGTTACAATGAGCAGTTCTTC; CDR3 protein: CAISTSGTSGLIRSYNEQFF
D gene: NA; clone size: NA; V gene: TRBV6-2/TRBV6-3; J gene: TRBJ1-4; CDR3 DNA: TGTGCCAGCAGTTACAGGCGAGCAACTAATGAAAAACTGTTTTTT; CDR3 protein: CASSYRRATNEKLFF
D gene: NA; clone size: few; V gene: TRBV21-1; J gene: TRBJ1-5; CDR3 DNA: TGTGCCAGCAGCATCTCGGCTGTACAGCCCCAGCATTTT; CDR3 protein: CASSISAVQPQHF
D gene: NA; clone size: few; V gene: TRBV7-9; J gene: TRBJ1-5; CDR3 DNA: TGTGCCAGCAGCTCGACAGCCCCTCCTCAGCCCCAGCATTTT; CDR3 protein: CASSSTAPPQPQHF
D gene: NA; clone size: few; V gene: TRBV15; J gene: TRBJ2-2; CDR3 DNA: TGTGCCACCAGCAGAGATGGTGGGGTGGGCACCGGGGAGCTGTTTTTT; CDR3 protein: CATSRDGGVGTGELFF
D gene: NA; clone size: few; V gene: TRBV6-2/TRBV6-3; J gene: TRBJ2-2; CDR3 DNA: TGTGCCAGCAGCCAATCGCCCACCGGGGAGCTGTTTTTT; CDR3 protein: CASSQSPTGELFF
D gene: TRBD1; clone size: few; V gene: TRBV6-5; J gene: TRBJ1-2; CDR3 DNA: TGTGCCAGCAGTTACTCGGACAGGGGACTCGAAGGCTACACCTTC; CDR3 protein: CASSYSDRGLEGYTF
D gene: TRBD2; clone size: few; V gene: TRBV5-6; J gene: TRBJ2-5; CDR3 DNA: TGTGCCAGCAGCTTGGTAGCGGGAGGGGAAGAGACCCAGTACTTC; CDR3 protein: CASSLVAGGEETQYF
D gene: NA; clone size: NA; V gene: TRBV12-3/TRBV12-4; J gene: TRBJ1-2; CDR3 DNA: TGTGCCAGCAGCCGGACGGAGGGGACCTATGGCTACACCTTC; CDR3 protein: CASSRTEGTYGYTF
D gene: TRBD2; clone size: many; V gene: TRBV12-3/TRBV12-4; J gene: TRBJ2-3; CDR3 DNA: TGTGCCAGCAGACCTCCGGGACTAGCGGCAGATACGCAGTATTTT; CDR3 protein: CASRPPGLAADTQYF
D gene: TRBD1; clone size: few; V gene: TRBV20-1; J gene: TRBJ2-7; CDR3 DNA: TGCAGTGCTAGAGATGTTACAGGGGCGTACGAGCAGTACTTC; CDR3 protein: CSARDVTGAYEQYF
D gene: NA; clone size: NA; V gene: TRBV5-1; J gene: TRBJ1-2; CDR3 DNA: TGCGCCAGCAGCTTGTCAGGGCAGTTGTATGGCTACACCTTC; CDR3 protein: CASSLSGQLYGYTF
D gene: NA; clone size: NA; V gene: TRBV12-3/TRBV12-4; J gene: TRBJ1-2; CDR3 DNA: TGTGCCAGCAGTTTACGTCCCACGGGGGGCTCGGGTGGCTACACCTTC; CDR3 protein: CASSLRPTGGSGGYTF
D gene: TRBD2; clone size: NA; V gene: TRBV5-4; J gene: TRBJ2-1; CDR3 DNA: TGTGCCAGCAGTCGTACTAGCGGGAGGCTGGAGCAGTTCTTC; CDR3 protein: CASSRTSGRLEQFF
D gene: TRBD1; clone size: NA; V gene: TRBV20-1; J gene: TRBJ2-1; CDR3 DNA: TGCAGTGCTAGGACAGGGGGAAGATTCAATGAGCAGTTCTTC; CDR3 protein: CSARTGGRFNEQFF
D gene: NA; clone size: NA; V gene: TRBV12-5; J gene: TRBJ1-1; CDR3 DNA: TGTGCTAGTGGTTTCAGGGGAGGCACTGAAGCTTTCTTT; CDR3 protein: CASGFRGGTEAFF
D gene: NA; clone size: NA; V gene: TRBV12-3/TRBV12-4; J gene: TRBJ1-1; CDR3 DNA: TGTGCCAGCAGTTTCACCAGGAGGAGGAACACTGAAGCTTTCTTT; CDR3 protein: CASSFTRRRNTEAFF
D gene: NA; clone size: few; V gene: TRBV29-1; J gene: TRBJ1-2; CDR3 DNA: TGCAGCGTTGATCGGGGGGAAAGGGTAATGGGCTACACCTTC; CDR3 protein: CSVDRGERVMGYTF
D gene: NA; clone size: NA; V gene: TRBV12-3/TRBV12-4; J gene: TRBJ2-2; CDR3 DNA: TGTGCCAGCCTTGCGGGCGCGAACACCGGGGAGCTGTTTTTT; CDR3 protein: CASLAGANTGELFF
D gene: NA; clone size: many; V gene: TRBV12-3/TRBV12-4; J gene: TRBJ2-1; CDR3 DNA: TGTGCCAGCAGGGCGGGACTCCAAGGAAACTACAATGAGCAGTTCTTC; CDR3 protein: CASRAGLQGNYNEQFF
D gene: TRBD2; clone size: NA; V gene: TRBV11-1; J gene: TRBJ2-2; CDR3 DNA: TGTGCCAGCAGCTTTCTTGGCCCCAGGCGGGAGGAAGCCGGGGAGCTGTTTTTT; CDR3 protein: CASSFLGPRREEAGELFF
D gene: TRBD1; clone size: NA; V gene: TRBV12-3/TRBV12-4; J gene: TRBJ1-2; CDR3 DNA: TGTGCCAGCAGTTTTGGCAGGGGGTCCTATGGCTACACCTTC; CDR3 protein: CASSFGRGSYGYTF
D gene: NA; clone size: few; V gene: TRBV5-8; J gene: TRBJ1-1; CDR3 DNA: TGTGCCAGCAGCTGGTGGACTGTGAACACTGAAGCTTTCTTT; CDR3 protein: CASSWWTVNTEAFF
D gene: NA; clone size: few; V gene: TRBV20-1; J gene: TRBJ1-5; CDR3 DNA: TGCAGTGCTAGTTCACGAATTCAGCCCCAGCATTTT; CDR3 protein: CSASSRIQPQHF
D gene: NA; clone size: NA; V gene: TRBV27; J gene: TRBJ1-5; CDR3 DNA: TGTGCCAGCAACCCCTTAGGGGGAATGGTCGGCAATCAGCCCCAGCATTTT; CDR3 protein: CASNPLGGMVGNQPQHF
D gene: TRBD2; clone size: NA; V gene: TRBV5-5; J gene: TRBJ2-1; CDR3 DNA: TGTGCCAGCAGCTTATCCAGCGGGAGTATCAATGAGCAGTTCTTC; CDR3 protein: CASSLSSGSINEQFF
D gene: NA; clone size: NA; V gene: TRBV2; J gene: TRBJ1-5; CDR3 DNA: TGTGCCAGCAGGACAGGTGTTCATCAGCCCCAGCATTTT; CDR3 protein: CASRTGVHQPQHF
D gene: TRBD1; clone size: NA; V gene: TRBV5-1; J gene: TRBJ2-2; CDR3 DNA: TGCGCCAGCAGCTCGCAACCGGGACAGATAAACACCGGGGAGCTGTTTTTT; CDR3 protein: CASSSQPGQINTGELFF
D gene: NA; clone size: NA; V gene: TRBV20-1; J gene: TRBJ2-7; CDR3 DNA: TGCAGTGCTAGCAGCCAATTGGGCGAGCAGTACTTC; CDR3 protein: CSASSQLGEQYF
D gene: NA; clone size: many; V gene: TRBV20-1; J gene: TRBJ2-7; CDR3 DNA: TGCAGTGCTAGTTTAGCCTACGAGCAGTACTTC; CDR3 protein: CSASLAYEQYF
D gene: NA; clone size: few; V gene: TRBV27; J gene: TRBJ1-1; CDR3 DNA: TGTGCCAGCAGTTTAAGGTATTTGAAGGGGAAAGCTTTCTTT; CDR3 protein: CASSLRYLKGKAFF
D gene: NA; clone size: NA; V gene: TRBV12-3/TRBV12-4; J gene: TRBJ2-5; CDR3 DNA: TGTGCCAGCAGATCTAGAGGAGGAGGGGAGACCCAGTACTTC; CDR3 protein: CASRSRGGGETQYF
D gene: NA; clone size: NA; V gene: TRBV2; J gene: TRBJ2-5; CDR3 DNA: TGTGCCAGCAAGGCGGAGACCCAGTACTTC; CDR3 protein: CASKAETQYF
D gene: NA; clone size: many; V gene: TRBV6-5; J gene: TRBJ1-2; CDR3 DNA: TGTGCCACCAAGTTACCATCTGATTTTTATGGCTACACCTTC; CDR3 protein: CATKLPSDFYGYTF